This is a list of T cell receptor beta chains from one sample in a study of blood T cell repertoires in COVID-19. Here immunoSEQ multiplex PCR was the method, and the copy in TCRdb shows in-frame clones only, minus some. The data contain over 25,000 clones, roughly 92% of them seen just once; the ten biggest clones take up roughly 3.8%. Material: peripheral blood. Receptors were obtained from a man between 60 and 75 years old with acute or convalescent COVID-19. The CDR3 runs from the conserved cysteine through the conserved F or W. The D gene is left open where the match is weak. A clone size is listed for some rows: how often the clone was seen (once, few, many), or a class if it is expanded.

TRBV5-1,NA,TRBJ1-2,few,TGCGCCAGCAGCTTATGGGGGGATGGCTACACCTTC,CASSLWGDGYTF
TRBV11-3,NA,TRBJ2-7,NA,TGTGCCAGCAGCTTAGGGTACAGGGAATCCTACGAGCAGTACTTC,CASSLGYRESYEQYF
TRBV10-2,TRBD1,TRBJ1-5,NA,TGCGCCAGCAGTGAGACCCGGACAGGGGGCAATCAGCCCCAGCATTTT,CASSETRTGGNQPQHF
TRBV4-2,TRBD2,TRBJ2-1,NA,TGTGCCAGCAGCCAGCGGCTAGCGGGAGGGTCCTCCTACAATGAGCAGTTCTTC,CASSQRLAGGSSYNEQFF
TRBV11-2,TRBD1,TRBJ1-6,NA,TGTGCCAGCAGCTTAGACAGGGGGCGGTCACCCCTCCACTTT,CASSLDRGRSPLHF
TRBV18,TRBD2,TRBJ2-4,NA,TGTGCCAGCTCACCACGGGCGGGAGGGACCCTAGCCAAAAACATTCAGTACTTC,CASSPRAGGTLAKNIQYF
TRBV29-1,NA,TRBJ1-1,NA,TGCAGCGTCCCGGGGGGTCCTGAAGCTTTCTTT,CSVPGGPEAFF
TRBV21-1,NA,TRBJ2-7,NA,TGTGCCAGCAGCAAAAACACAGGTGATTCCTACGAGCAGTACTTC,CASSKNTGDSYEQYF
TRBV7-9,NA,TRBJ1-1,NA,TGTGCCAGCAATTTGATCGGGGAGAGGACGGACACTGAAGCTTTCTTT,CASNLIGERTDTEAFF
TRBV30,TRBD2,TRBJ2-1,NA,TGTGCCTGGGGTCTAGCGGGAGCCCACAATGAGCAGTTCTTC,CAWGLAGAHNEQFF
TRBV6-5,TRBD1,TRBJ1-1,few,TGTGCCAGCAGTTACTCTTGGAAGGGGGCATCGGAGGCTTTCTTT,CASSYSWKGASEAFF